A single sample gave rise to the 26 T cell receptor beta chains below, sequenced in a study of blood T cell repertoires in COVID-19. Method: immunoSEQ multiplex PCR; TCRdb's copy keeps in-frame clones and lacks some. This table has approximately 210,000 clones, about nine tenths appearing once. The sequenced sample was peripheral blood. These receptors were taken from a man aged 25 to 45 who had recovered from COVID-19.

V gene TRBV4-1 combines with J gene TRBJ2-3; TRBD2 agrees at 10 bases. V lost 6 bases and J lost 7; bases outside the gene matches: 4. The germline gives CDR1 MGHRA, CDR2 YSYEKL. The CDR3 length is 13 residues. The CDR3 sequence is CASRGLATNTQYF. The CDR3 region has the DNA TGCGCCAGCAGGGGACTAGCGACGAATACGCAGTATTTT.

V gene TRBV3-1 (or the pseudogene TRBV3-2) combines with J gene TRBJ2-7, with D hard to call. This CDR3 is built from 14 residues. Looked up from germline, CDR1 is LGHDT and CDR2 is YNNKEL (reference sequence). V was trimmed by 2 bases and J by 0 bases, leaving 8 bases between them. The chain's CDR3 is CASSQTRDSYEQYF. DNA for the CDR3: TGTGCCAGCAGCCAAACTCGTGACTCCTACGAGCAGTACTTC.

V gene TRBV9 combines with J gene TRBJ1-4; D is ambiguous. Trimming cost V 0 bases and J 1 base, with 7 bases left between them. CDR1 and CDR2 (germline): SGDLS, YYNGEE. This CDR3 has 15 amino acids. CDR3 in DNA: TGTGCCAGCAGCGTAGATGGCAGAACTAATGAAAAACTGTTTTTT. Residues: CASSVDGRTNEKLFF.

The chain links TRBV6-5 to TRBJ1-2; perhaps TRBD1 as D (6 bases). Trimming left V 5 bases short and J 3 bases short, with 10 bases between. CDR1 MNHEY and CDR2 SVGAGI come from the germline V gene. CDR3 length: 13 amino acids. The CDR3 DNA reads as TGTGCCAGCAGTCGGGACACGGACTATGGCTACACCTTC. Protein sequence: CASSRDTDYGYTF.

The chain is built from TRBV4-3 and TRBJ2-7; D remains unclear. Trimming took off 3 bases at V and 1 base at J, with 16 bases between the two ends. This CDR3 is built from 16 residues. Germline lookup yields CDR1 LGHNA and CDR2 YSLEER. The CDR3 coding sequence is TGCGCCAGCAGCCAGGTAGTTTCGGTGAGTTCCTACGAGCAGTACTTC. This codes for CASSQVVSVSSYEQYF.

This chain links TRBV30 with TRBJ1-6, with 7 positions matching TRBD1. This CDR3 contains 14 residues. The junction had 10 bases not matched to a gene; V was cut back by 8 bases and J by 6 bases. Germline V gene data show CDR1 as GTSNPN and CDR2 as SVGIG (reference sequence). CDR3 DNA: TGTGCCGGTATACAGGGGACCTTTAATTCACCCCTCCACTTT. It encodes CAGIQGTFNSPLHF.

The CDR3 DNA is TGTGCCAGTAGTCCCCGAGACAGGGGTAACACTGAAGCTTTCTTT. Encoded protein: CASSPRDRGNTEAFF. The chain is built from TRBV19 and TRBJ1-1; 8 nucleotides align to TRBD1. The CDR3 extends over 15 amino acids. V gave up 5 bases and J gave up 2 bases; unmatched junction bases: 7. Germline loops: CDR1 LNHDA, CDR2 SQIVND (reference sequence).

V gene TRBV19 combines with J gene TRBJ1-2; 9 bases fit TRBD1. The CDR3 totals 13 residues. Germline V gene lookup returns CDR1 LNHDA and CDR2 SQIVND (reference sequence). Losses at the gene ends were 4 bases for V and 7 bases for J; bases not matched to a gene: 4. This chain's CDR3 is CASSTIQGAGYTF. CDR3 DNA: TGTGCCAGTAGTACCATACAGGGGGCTGGCTACACCTTC. The complete variable domain, with remaining parts taken from reference TRBV19 and TRBJ1-2, reads DGGITQSPKYLFRKEGQNVTLSCEQNLNHDAMYWYRQDPGQGLRLIYYSQIVNDFQKGDIAEGYSVSREKKESFPLTVTSAQKNPTAFYLCASSTIQGAGYTFGSGTRLTVV.

This sequence joins TRBV29-1 and TRBJ2-7, with a tentative D call TRBD1 (6 bases). The V gene lost 1 base and the J gene lost 0 bases, with 7 bases spanning the gap. The CDR3 consists of 13 residues. Germline assignment: CDR1 SQVTM and CDR2 ANQGSEA. The CDR3 nucleotides read TGCAGCGTTGAAGGGACAGTCTCCTACGAGCAGTACTTC. Amino acids: CSVEGTVSYEQYF.

This rearrangement joins TRBV2 to TRBJ1-4, with 10 nucleotides matching TRBD1. From germline, CDR1 is SNHLY and CDR2 FYNNEI. This CDR3 is built from 14 residues. The J segment lost 7 bases and the V segment lost 7 bases, leaving 6 bases of the junction unmatched. DNA of the CDR3: TGTGCCAGCAACCGACAGGGGGCCCCTGAAAAACTGTTTTTT. It yields the protein CASNRQGAPEKLFF.

The chain links TRBV3-1 (or the pseudogene TRBV3-2) to TRBJ2-3; 10 positions agree with TRBD2. The V segment lost 0 bases and the J segment 3 bases; nucleotides outside the gene matches: 9. There are 18 residues in the CDR3. Germline-derived CDR1 and CDR2 are LGHDT and YNNKEL (reference sequence). CDR3 residues: CASSQDWPGLALTDTQYF. The CDR3 bases are TGTGCCAGCAGCCAAGATTGGCCGGGACTAGCGTTGACAGATACGCAGTATTTT.

This clone was detected only once. This chain links TRBV24-1 with TRBJ1-5; D call uncertain. The V and J ends lost 5 bases and 4 bases respectively, with 5 bases between them. Per germline, CDR1 KGHDR and CDR2 SFDVKD. CDR3 length equals 12 residues. The CDR3 loop is CATSGENQPQHF. The CDR3, as DNA: TGTGCCACCAGTGGAGAGAATCAGCCCCAGCATTTT.

The chain employs TRBV6-5 and TRBJ1-4, with a possible D match to TRBD1 (5 bases). This CDR3 is 13 amino acids long. Germline CDR1 MNHEY, CDR2 SVGAGI. The V end was cut by 6 bases, the J end by 10 bases, with 15 bases between. CDR3 in DNA: TGTGCCAGCAGAACGACCGGGACTGGAAAACTGTTTTTT. Translation: CASRTTGTGKLFF.

J is TRBJ1-2 and V is TRBV6-4, with D possibly being TRBD1 (6 bases). The V and J ends lost 2 bases and 4 bases respectively, with 14 bases between them. Germline assignment: CDR1 MRHNA and CDR2 SNTAGT. CDR3 size: 15 residues. The CDR3 region has the DNA TGTGCCAGCAGTGACAGGTCGAACAGGGCCTATGGCTACACCTTC. Its translation is CASSDRSNRAYGYTF.

J is TRBJ1-2 and V is TRBV7-9; 8 bases line up with TRBD1. This CDR3 is built from 13 residues. In germline, CDR1 is SEHNR, CDR2 FQNEAQ (reference sequence). J gave up 3 bases and V 5 bases, and 2 bases lay outside the gene matches. CDR3: CASSQDRDYGYTF. The CDR3 DNA is TGTGCCAGCAGCCAGGACAGGGACTATGGCTACACCTTC.

The chain links TRBV13 to TRBJ1-2, with a possible D match to TRBD1 (5 bases). CDR3 length equals 14 residues. Looked up from germline, CDR1 is PRHDT and CDR2 is FYEKMQ (reference sequence). V lost 2 bases to trimming and J lost 4 bases, with 11 bases between them. The CDR3 DNA reads TGTGCCAGCAGCTTAAAAGGGGCGATCTATGGCTACACCTTC. It is translated as CASSLKGAIYGYTF.

V usage is TRBV21-1 and J usage is TRBJ2-4; TRBD1 was called by the table and not checked on the DNA. TRBV21-1 is tagged as a pseudogene. This CDR3 has 21 amino acids. Written as DNA, the CDR3 is TGTGCCACCACGAACGGACCCCGGACAGGGGCCTTGCCCTTAGCCAAAAACATTCAGTACTTC. Translated, it gives CATTNGPRTGALPLAKNIQYF.

The genes are TRBV6-4 and TRBJ1-2; possible D gene TRBD1, 5 bases. This CDR3 is built from 12 residues. The V and J ends lost 5 bases and 2 bases respectively, with 6 bases between them. The V gene's germline CDR1 is MRHNA and CDR2 SNTAGT. This CDR3 is CASSSGNYGYTF. CDR3 nucleotides: TGTGCCAGCAGTTCAGGGAACTATGGCTACACCTTC.

This chain uses TRBV6-5 with TRBJ2-7, with 9 bases aligning to TRBD1. The CDR3 contains 14 residues. V was clipped by 0 bases and J by 3 bases; unmatched bases: 0. Germline V gives CDR1 MNHEY, CDR2 SVGAGI. The chain's CDR3 is CASSYSTGGYEQYF. The CDR3 DNA is TGTGCCAGCAGTTACTCGACAGGGGGCTACGAGCAGTACTTC.

The V call is TRBV7-9, the J call TRBJ1-2, with D unresolved. The germline V gene has CDR1 SEHNR and CDR2 FQNEAQ (reference sequence). The CDR3 loop spans 13 amino acids. Trimming removed 5 bases at V and 8 bases at J, with 15 bases between. Written as DNA, the CDR3 is TGTGCCAGCAGCCCGTCCAGCCCGGGGGGCTACACCTTC. Translation: CASSPSSPGGYTF.

The chain links TRBV9 to TRBJ1-2; 8 bases agree with TRBD1. CDR3 size: 14 residues. J lost 6 bases, V lost 1 base, and 5 bases had no gene match. CDR1 and CDR2 from the germline V gene are SGDLS and YYNGEE. The CDR3 DNA reads as TGTGCCAGCAGCGTAACCCGGACAGGGAATGGCTACACCTTC. Protein product: CASSVTRTGNGYTF.

This chain links TRBV19 with TRBJ2-7; D is perhaps TRBD1 (5 bases). The germline CDR1 and CDR2 sequences are LNHDA and SQIVND (reference sequence). The V end lost 10 bases, the J end lost 0 bases, and 13 bases lay between the germline ends. This CDR3 comprises 13 residues. CDR3 protein: CATGQPLSYEQYF. In nucleotides, the CDR3 is TGTGCCACCGGACAACCCCTCTCCTACGAGCAGTACTTC.

The chain employs TRBV11-2 and TRBJ1-2, with 7 positions matching TRBD1. The junction had 9 bases not matched to a gene; V was cut back by 8 bases and J by 6 bases. This CDR3 has 13 residues. Germline V CDR1 and CDR2: SGHAT, FQNNGV. DNA of the CDR3: TGTGCCAGCGCTCGGGGCCAGGGGGATGGCTACACCTTC. This translates into CASARGQGDGYTF. The full variable domain, completed using reference TRBV11-2 and TRBJ1-2, is EAGVAQSPRYKIIEKRQSVAFWCNPISGHATLYWYQQILGQGPKLLIQFQNNGVVDDSQLPKDRFSAERLKGVDSTLKIQPAKLEDSAVYLCASARGQGDGYTFGSGTRLTVV.

The rearrangement links TRBV5-1 to TRBJ1-1; TRBD1 aligns across 8 bases. In germline, CDR1 is SGHRS, CDR2 YFSETQ. V lost 5 bases and J lost 0; bases outside the gene matches: 6. The CDR3 spans 15 residues. CDR3 amino acids: CASRWTGQMNTEAFF. In DNA form, the CDR3 reads TGCGCCAGCAGATGGACAGGGCAAATGAACACTGAAGCTTTCTTT.

This clone was seen only once. This chain connects TRBV7-2 to TRBJ2-7, with TRBD2 identical over 7 bases. Unmatched junction bases numbered 4, after V lost 3 bases and J lost 2 bases. The CDR3 extends over 14 amino acids. Germline V gene sequence: CDR1 SGHTA, CDR2 FQGNSA. The CDR3 DNA follows: TGTGCCAGCAGCTTCGGGAGGTGGACCTACGAGCAGTACTTC. It specifies CASSFGRWTYEQYF.

The CDR3 DNA follows: TGTGCCAGCAGCTTAGATCTGGGGGCCCTTCAGCCCCAGCATTTT. This encodes CASSLDLGALQPQHF. This chain joins TRBV11-2 and TRBJ1-5; possibly TRBD1 for D (6 bases). Trimming removed 0 bases at V and 6 bases at J, with 12 bases between. CDR1 is SGHAT and CDR2 is FQNNGV in the germline V gene. This CDR3 comprises 15 residues. Filled out from reference TRBV11-2 and TRBJ1-5, the complete variable domain reads EAGVAQSPRYKIIEKRQSVAFWCNPISGHATLYWYQQILGQGPKLLIQFQNNGVVDDSQLPKDRFSAERLKGVDSTLKIQPAKLEDSAVYLCASSLDLGALQPQHFGDGTRLSIL.